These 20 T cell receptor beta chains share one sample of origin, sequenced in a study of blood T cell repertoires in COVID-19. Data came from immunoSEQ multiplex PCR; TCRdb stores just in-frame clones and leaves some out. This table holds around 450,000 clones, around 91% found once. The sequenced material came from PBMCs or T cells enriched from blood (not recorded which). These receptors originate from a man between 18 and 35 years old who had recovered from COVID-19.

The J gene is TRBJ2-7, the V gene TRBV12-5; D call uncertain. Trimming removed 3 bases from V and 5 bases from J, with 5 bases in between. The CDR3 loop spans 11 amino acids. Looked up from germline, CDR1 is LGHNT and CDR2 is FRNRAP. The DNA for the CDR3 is TGTGCTAGTGGTTTCCTCCACGAGCAGTACTTC. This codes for CASGFLHEQYF. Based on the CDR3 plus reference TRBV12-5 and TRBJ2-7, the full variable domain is DARVTQTPRHKVTEMGQEVTMRCQPILGHNTVFWYRQTMMQGLELLAYFRNRAPLDDSGMPKDRFSAEMPDATLATLKIQPSEPRDSAVYFCASGFLHEQYFGPGTRLTVT.

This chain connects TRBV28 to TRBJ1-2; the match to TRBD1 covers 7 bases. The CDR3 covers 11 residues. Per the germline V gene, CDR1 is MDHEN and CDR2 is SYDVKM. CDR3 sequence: CATGDYYGYTF. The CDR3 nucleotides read TGTGCAACAGGGGACTACTATGGCTACACCTTC.

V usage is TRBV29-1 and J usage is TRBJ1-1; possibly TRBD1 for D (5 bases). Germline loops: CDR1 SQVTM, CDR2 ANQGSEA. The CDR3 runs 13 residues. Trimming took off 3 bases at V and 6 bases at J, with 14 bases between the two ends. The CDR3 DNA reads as TGCAGCGTTGAGGAGGGGCCGGCTTCTGAAGCTTTCTTT. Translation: CSVEEGPASEAFF.

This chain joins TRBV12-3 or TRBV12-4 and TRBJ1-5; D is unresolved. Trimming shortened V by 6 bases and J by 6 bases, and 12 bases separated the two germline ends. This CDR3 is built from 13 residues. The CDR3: CASRVGGSQPQHF. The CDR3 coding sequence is TGTGCCAGCAGAGTCGGAGGGAGTCAGCCCCAGCATTTT.

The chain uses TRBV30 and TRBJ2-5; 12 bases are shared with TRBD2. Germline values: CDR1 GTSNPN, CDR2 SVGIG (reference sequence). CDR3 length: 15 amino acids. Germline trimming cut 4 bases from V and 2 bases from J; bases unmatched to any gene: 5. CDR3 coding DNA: TGTGCCTGGACCCCCGGACTAGCGGGACAAGAGACCCAGTACTTC. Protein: CAWTPGLAGQETQYF.

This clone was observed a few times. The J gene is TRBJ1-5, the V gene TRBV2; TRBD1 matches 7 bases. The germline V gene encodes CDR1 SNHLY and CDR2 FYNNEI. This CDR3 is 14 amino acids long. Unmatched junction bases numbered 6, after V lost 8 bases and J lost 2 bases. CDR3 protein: CASQTGTGNQPQHF. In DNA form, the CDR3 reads TGTGCCAGCCAGACAGGGACGGGCAATCAGCCCCAGCATTTT.

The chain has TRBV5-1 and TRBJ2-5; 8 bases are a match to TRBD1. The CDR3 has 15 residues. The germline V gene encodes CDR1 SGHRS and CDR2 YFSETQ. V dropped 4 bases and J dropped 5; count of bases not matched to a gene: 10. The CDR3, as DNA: TGCGCCAGCAGCCCCGACAGGGGAAGGGCGGAGACCCAGTACTTC. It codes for CASSPDRGRAETQYF.

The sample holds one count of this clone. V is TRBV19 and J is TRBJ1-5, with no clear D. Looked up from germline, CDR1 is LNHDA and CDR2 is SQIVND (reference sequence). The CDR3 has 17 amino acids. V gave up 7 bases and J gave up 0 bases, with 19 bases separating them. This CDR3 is CASTRQTLLNSNQPQHF. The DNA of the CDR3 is TGTGCCAGTACAAGGCAGACACTTTTGAATAGCAATCAGCCCCAGCATTTT. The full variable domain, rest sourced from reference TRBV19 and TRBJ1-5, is DGGITQSPKYLFRKEGQNVTLSCEQNLNHDAMYWYRQDPGQGLRLIYYSQIVNDFQKGDIAEGYSVSREKKESFPLTVTSAQKNPTAFYLCASTRQTLLNSNQPQHFGDGTRLSIL.

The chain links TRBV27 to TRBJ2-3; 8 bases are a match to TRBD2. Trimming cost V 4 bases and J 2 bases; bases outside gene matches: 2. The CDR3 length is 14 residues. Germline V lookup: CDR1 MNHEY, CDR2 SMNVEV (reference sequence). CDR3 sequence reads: CASSSLADTDTQYF. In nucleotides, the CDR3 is TGTGCCAGCAGTTCACTAGCGGACACAGATACGCAGTATTTT.

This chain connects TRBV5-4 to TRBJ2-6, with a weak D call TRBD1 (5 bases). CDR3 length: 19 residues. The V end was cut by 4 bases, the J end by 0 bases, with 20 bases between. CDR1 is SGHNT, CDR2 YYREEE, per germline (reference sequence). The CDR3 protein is CASSHSGSGSSSGANVLTF. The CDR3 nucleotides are TGTGCCAGCAGCCACTCCGGGTCAGGGTCCTCCTCTGGGGCCAACGTCCTGACTTTC.

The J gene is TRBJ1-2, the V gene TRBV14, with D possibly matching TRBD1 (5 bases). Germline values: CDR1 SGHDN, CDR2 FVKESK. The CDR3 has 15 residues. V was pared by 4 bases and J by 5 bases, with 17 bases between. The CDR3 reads CASSLADRISYGYTF. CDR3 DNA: TGTGCCAGCAGCCTAGCAGACAGAATATCTTATGGCTACACCTTC.

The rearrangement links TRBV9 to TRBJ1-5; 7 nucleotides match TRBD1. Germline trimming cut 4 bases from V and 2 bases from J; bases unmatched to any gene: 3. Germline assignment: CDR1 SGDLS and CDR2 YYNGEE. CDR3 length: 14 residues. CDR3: CASSRTGGNQPQHF. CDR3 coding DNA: TGTGCCAGCAGCCGGACAGGCGGCAATCAGCCCCAGCATTTT.

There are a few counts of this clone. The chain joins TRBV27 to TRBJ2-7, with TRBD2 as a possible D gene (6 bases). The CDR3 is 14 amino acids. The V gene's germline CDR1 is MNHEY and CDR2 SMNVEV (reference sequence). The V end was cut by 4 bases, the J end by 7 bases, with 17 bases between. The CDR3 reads CASSSRSGVLEQYF. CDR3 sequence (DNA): TGTGCCAGCAGTTCCCGCTCGGGAGTATTAGAGCAGTACTTC.

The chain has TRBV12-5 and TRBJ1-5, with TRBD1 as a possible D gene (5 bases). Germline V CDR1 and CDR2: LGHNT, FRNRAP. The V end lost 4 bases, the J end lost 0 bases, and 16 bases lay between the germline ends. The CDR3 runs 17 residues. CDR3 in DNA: TGTGCTAGTGGTTCCACCTGGACACCGTCTAGCAATCAGCCCCAGCATTTT. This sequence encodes CASGSTWTPSSNQPQHF.

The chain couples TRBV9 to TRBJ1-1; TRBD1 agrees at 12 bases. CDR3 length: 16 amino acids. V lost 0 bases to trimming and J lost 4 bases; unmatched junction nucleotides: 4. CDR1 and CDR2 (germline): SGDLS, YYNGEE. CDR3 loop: CASSVEGQGATTEAFF. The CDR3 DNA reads TGTGCCAGCAGCGTAGAGGGACAGGGGGCGACCACTGAAGCTTTCTTT.

For the CDR3, the DNA is TGTGCCACCAGCAGAGATGTGGGGACAGGGCGGTTGTCGGCGAGTCAGCCCCAGCATTTT. Amino acids: CATSRDVGTGRLSASQPQHF. J is TRBJ1-5 and V is TRBV15; 9 bases line up with TRBD1. The CDR3 runs 20 residues. V lost 0 bases and J lost 6; bases outside the gene matches: 18. In germline, CDR1 is LNHNV, CDR2 YYDKDF (reference sequence).

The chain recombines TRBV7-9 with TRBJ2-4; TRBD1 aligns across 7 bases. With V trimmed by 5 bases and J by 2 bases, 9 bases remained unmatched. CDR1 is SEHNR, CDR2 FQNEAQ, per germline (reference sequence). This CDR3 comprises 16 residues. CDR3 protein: CASSLNLDRTKNIQYF. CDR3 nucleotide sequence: TGTGCCAGCAGCCTGAATTTGGACAGGACCAAAAACATTCAGTACTTC.

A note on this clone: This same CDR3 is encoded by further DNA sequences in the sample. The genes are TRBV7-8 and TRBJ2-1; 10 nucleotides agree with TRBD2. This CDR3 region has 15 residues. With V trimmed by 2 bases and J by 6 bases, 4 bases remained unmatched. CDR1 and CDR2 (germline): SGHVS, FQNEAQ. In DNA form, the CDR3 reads TGTGCCAGCAGCTTACGAGCGGGGGGGAGCAATGAGCAGTTCTTC. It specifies CASSLRAGGSNEQFF. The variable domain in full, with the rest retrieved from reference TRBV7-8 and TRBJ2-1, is GAGVSQSPRYKVAKRGQDVALRCDPISGHVSLFWYQQALGQGPEFLTYFQNEAQLDKSGLPSDRFFAERPEGSVSTLKIQRTQQEDSAVYLCASSLRAGGSNEQFFGPGTRLTVL.

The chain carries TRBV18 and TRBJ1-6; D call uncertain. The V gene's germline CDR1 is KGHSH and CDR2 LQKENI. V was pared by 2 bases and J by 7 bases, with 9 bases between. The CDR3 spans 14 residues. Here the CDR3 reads CASSPAGWNSPLHF. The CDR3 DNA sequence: TGTGCCAGCTCACCAGCGGGATGGAATTCACCCCTCCACTTT.

CDR3 sequence reads: CATWDRGGPQHF. Written as DNA, the CDR3 is TGTGCCACCTGGGACAGGGGTGGGCCCCAGCATTTT. The rearrangement links TRBV2 to TRBJ1-5, with 10 bases matching TRBD1. CDR1 is SNHLY and CDR2 is FYNNEI in the germline V gene. V lost 10 bases to trimming and J lost 9 bases; unmatched junction nucleotides: 6. The length of the CDR3 is 12 residues. The whole variable domain, filled in from reference TRBV2 and TRBJ1-5, reads EPEVTQTPSHQVTQMGQEVILRCVPISNHLYFYWYRQILGQKVEFLVSFYNNEISEKSEIFDDQFSVERPDGSNFTLKIRSTKLEDSAMYFCATWDRGGPQHFGDGTRLSIL.